Sequencing of this T cell receptor (beta chain) was carried out in a study of Ad26.COV2.S vaccination and SARS-CoV-2 variants. About the research overall: Donor was assigned to the Ad26.COV2.S arm of trial COV1001.

Libraries were prepared by immunoSEQ multiplex PCR; TCRdb keeps only in-frame clonotypes and omits some of them. The data contain hundreds of thousands of clones, around nine tenths of them singletons. The treatment: about 20 received Ad26.COV2.S at low or high dose, single or two shots; roughly 5 received placebo; per-sample allocation not given. Material that was analyzed had been drawn on day 63 after the first vaccine or placebo injection. The V gene's germline CDR1 is SGHDN and CDR2 FVKESK. There are 13 residues in the CDR3. Deletions cut 0 bases from V and 5 bases from J, with 5 bases between. The gene calls are TRBV14 and TRBJ1-5, with D unresolved. Sequenced material: peripheral blood, taken in a trial of Ad26.COV2.S vaccine versus placebo. This sequence was found in a person between 18 and 65 years old who received the Ad26.COV2.S COVID-19 vaccine or a placebo. The CDR3 reads CASSQDPHQPQHF. The DNA for the CDR3 is TGTGCCAGCAGCCAAGATCCTCATCAGCCCCAGCATTTT.